This T cell receptor (beta chain) was observed in a study of T cells in Graves' hyperthyroidism and ophthalmopathy. With respect to this clonotype: Antigen specificity is unknown.

The study, taken as a whole, reports: Within blood appeared most thyroid clonotypes that had expanded above 0.001.

Graves' hyperthyroidism was deemed stable absent ophthalmopathy progression within 18 months. Hyperthyroidism in the patients, aged 18 to 65, was newly diagnosed and under 2 months in duration. Diagnoses were established using clinical symptoms, serum thyroxine and TRAb, thyroid ultrasound and orbital computed tomography. RNA transcripts yielded amplified TCR beta CDR3 regions. The primer set for the first-round RT-PCR of the TCR CDR3 was HTBI. One entry per CDR3 protein, called by TCRdb with MiXCR from the multiplex PCR reads. This table holds about 400,000 distinct CDR3 sequences, 14% to 15% found once. The CDR3 extends over 15 amino acids. Germline CDR1 is MNHNS and CDR2 is SASEGT. The ends lost 3 bases at V and 6 bases at J; junction bases unmatched: 10.

The sequenced material came from blood. The gene calls are TRBV6-1 and TRBJ2-7; 8 bases map to TRBD1. The sequence derives from a woman aged 25 to 39 with Graves' hyperthyroidism. The CDR3 loop reads CASSEWGQVRAEQYF. The DNA of the CDR3 is TGTGCCAGCAGTGAGTGGGGACAGGTGAGGGCCGAGCAGTACTTC.